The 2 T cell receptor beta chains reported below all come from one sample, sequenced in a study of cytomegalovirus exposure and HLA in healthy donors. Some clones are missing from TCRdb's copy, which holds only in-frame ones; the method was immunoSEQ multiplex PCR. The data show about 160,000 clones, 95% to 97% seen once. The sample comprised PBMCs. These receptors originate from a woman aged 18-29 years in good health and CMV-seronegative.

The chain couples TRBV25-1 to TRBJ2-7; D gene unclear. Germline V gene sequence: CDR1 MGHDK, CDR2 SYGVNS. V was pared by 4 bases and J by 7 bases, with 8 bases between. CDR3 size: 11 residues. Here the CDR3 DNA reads TGTGCCAGCAGTGTTACAGTGGAGCAGTACTTC. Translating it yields CASSVTVEQYF.

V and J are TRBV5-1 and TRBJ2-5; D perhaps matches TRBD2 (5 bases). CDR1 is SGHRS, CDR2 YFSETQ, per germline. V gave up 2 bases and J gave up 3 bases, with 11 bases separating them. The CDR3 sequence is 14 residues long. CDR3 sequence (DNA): TGCGCCAGCAGCTTAATGGGGAGTGAAGAGACCCAGTACTTC. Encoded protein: CASSLMGSEETQYF.